This T cell receptor beta chain was retrieved from a study of Graves' ophthalmopathy and Graves' hyperthyroidism. Amplification of the TCR beta CDR3 regions used RNA transcripts (as template). First-round RT-PCR relied on HTBI primers, and a second-round multiplex PCR came next. MiXCR, run by TCRdb on the multiplex PCR reads, gives a single entry per CDR3 protein. The table lists 20,000 to 25,000 distinct CDR3 sequences, around 50% of them singletons. Germline loops: CDR1 DFQATT, CDR2 SNEGSKA (reference sequence). The CDR3 is 12 residues long. The V and J ends lost 6 bases and 6 bases respectively, with 13 bases between them.

V and J are TRBV20-1 and TRBJ2-3, with D unclear. Source material: peripheral blood. The TCR was taken from an adult woman with stable Graves' hyperthyroidism. The CDR3 bases are TGCAGTGCCCCCATGGCCACGGATACGCAGTATTTT. It is translated as CSAPMATDTQYF.